This T cell receptor beta chain came from a study of blood T cell repertoires in COVID-19. On the study more broadly: In each case, the material was cDNA or gDNA derived from T cells, B-cell-depleted T cells, or PBMCs.

Germline V CDR1 and CDR2: SGHRS, YFSETQ. The CDR3 is 15 amino acids. V dropped 2 bases and J dropped 8 bases, with 16 bases sitting between them. Libraries were prepared by immunoSEQ multiplex PCR; TCRdb keeps only in-frame clonotypes and omits some of them. Among over 150,000 clones listed, approximately 84% were seen once. The rearrangement joins TRBV5-1 to TRBJ1-4; D remains ambiguous. Sequenced sample: peripheral blood. This TCR derives from a man between 18 and 35 years old with active or convalescent COVID-19. In DNA, the CDR3 is TGCGCCAGCAGCTTCCTCAGTAACACACGAGAAAAACTGTTTTTT. Translating it yields CASSFLSNTREKLFF.